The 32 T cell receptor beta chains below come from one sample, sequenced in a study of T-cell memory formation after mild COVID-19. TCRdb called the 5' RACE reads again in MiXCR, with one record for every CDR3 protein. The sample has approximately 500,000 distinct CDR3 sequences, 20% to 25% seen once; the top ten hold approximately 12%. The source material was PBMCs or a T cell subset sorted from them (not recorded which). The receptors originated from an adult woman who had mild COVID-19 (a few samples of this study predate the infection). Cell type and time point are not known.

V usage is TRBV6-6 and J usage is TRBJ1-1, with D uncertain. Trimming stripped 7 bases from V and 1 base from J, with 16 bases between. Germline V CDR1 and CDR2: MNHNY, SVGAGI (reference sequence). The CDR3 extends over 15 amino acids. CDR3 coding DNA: TGTGCCAGCAAAGACAAGTTAGGCGGGAACACTGAAGCTTTCTTT. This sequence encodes CASKDKLGGNTEAFF.

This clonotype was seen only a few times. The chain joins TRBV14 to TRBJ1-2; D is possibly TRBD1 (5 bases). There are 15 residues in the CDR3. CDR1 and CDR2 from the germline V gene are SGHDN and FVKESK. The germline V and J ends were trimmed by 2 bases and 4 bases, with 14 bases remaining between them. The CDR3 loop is CASSQWTNKPYGYTF. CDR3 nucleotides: TGTGCCAGCAGCCAATGGACAAACAAACCCTATGGCTACACCTTC.

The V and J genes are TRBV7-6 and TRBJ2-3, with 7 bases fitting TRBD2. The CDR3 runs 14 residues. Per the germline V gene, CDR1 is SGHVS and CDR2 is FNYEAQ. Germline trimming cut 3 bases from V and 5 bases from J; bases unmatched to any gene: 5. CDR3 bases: TGTGCCAGCAGCTTCGGGGGGAGTAGAGATACGCAGTATTTT. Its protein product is CASSFGGSRDTQYF.

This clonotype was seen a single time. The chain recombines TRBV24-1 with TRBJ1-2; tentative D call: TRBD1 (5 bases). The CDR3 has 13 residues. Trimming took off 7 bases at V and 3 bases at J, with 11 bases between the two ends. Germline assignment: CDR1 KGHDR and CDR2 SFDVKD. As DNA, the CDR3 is TGTGCCACCAGGGGGGGACCAGACTATGGCTACACCTTC. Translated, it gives CATRGGPDYGYTF.

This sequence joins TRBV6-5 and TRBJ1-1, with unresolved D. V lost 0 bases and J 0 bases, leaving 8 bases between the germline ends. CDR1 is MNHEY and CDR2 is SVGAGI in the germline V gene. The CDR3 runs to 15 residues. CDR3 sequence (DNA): TGTGCCAGCAGTTACTCGAGGCAAGTGAACACTGAAGCTTTCTTT. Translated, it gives CASSYSRQVNTEAFF.

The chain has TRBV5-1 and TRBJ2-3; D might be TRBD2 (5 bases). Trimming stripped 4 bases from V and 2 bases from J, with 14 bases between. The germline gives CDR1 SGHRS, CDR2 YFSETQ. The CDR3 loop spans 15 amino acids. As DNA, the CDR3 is TGCGCCAGCAGCCGTTGGGAGTCCGTCACAGATACGCAGTATTTT. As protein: CASSRWESVTDTQYF.

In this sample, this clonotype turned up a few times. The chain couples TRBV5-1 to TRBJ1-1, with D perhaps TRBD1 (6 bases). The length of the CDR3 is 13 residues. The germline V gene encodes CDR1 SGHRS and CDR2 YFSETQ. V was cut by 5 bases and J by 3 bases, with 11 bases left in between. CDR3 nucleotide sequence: TGCGCCAGCAGTCAACAGGGCTACACTGAAGCTTTCTTT. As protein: CASSQQGYTEAFF.

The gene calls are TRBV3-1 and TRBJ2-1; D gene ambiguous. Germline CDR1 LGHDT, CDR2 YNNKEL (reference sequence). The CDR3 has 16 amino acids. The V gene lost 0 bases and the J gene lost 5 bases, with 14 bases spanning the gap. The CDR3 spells CASSQDDRLVNNEQFF. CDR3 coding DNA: TGTGCCAGCAGCCAAGACGACCGGCTCGTCAACAATGAGCAGTTCTTC.

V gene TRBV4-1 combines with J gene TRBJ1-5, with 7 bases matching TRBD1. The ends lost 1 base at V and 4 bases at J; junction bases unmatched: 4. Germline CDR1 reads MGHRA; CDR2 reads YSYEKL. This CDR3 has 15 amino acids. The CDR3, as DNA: TGCGCCAGCAGCCAAGTAGGGGGCCTTAATCAGCCCCAGCATTTT. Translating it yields CASSQVGGLNQPQHF.

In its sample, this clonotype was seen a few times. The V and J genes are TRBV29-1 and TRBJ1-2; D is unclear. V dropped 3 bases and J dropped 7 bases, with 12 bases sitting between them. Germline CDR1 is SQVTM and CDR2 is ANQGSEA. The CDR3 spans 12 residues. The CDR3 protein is CSVDTLGIGYTF. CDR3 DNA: TGCAGCGTTGATACCCTGGGTATTGGCTACACCTTC.

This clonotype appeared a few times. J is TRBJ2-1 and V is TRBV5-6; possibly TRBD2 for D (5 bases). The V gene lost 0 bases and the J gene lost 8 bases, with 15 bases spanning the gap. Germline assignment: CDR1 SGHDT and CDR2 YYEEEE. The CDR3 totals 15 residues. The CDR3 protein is CASSLAPGETHEQFF. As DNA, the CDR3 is TGTGCCAGCAGCTTGGCCCCCGGGGAAACCCATGAGCAGTTCTTC.

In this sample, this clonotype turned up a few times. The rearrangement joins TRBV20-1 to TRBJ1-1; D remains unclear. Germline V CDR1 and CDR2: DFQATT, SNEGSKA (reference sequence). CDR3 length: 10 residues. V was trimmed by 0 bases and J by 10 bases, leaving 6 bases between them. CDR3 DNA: TGCAGTGCTAGAGATAAAGCAGCTTTCTTT. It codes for CSARDKAAFF.

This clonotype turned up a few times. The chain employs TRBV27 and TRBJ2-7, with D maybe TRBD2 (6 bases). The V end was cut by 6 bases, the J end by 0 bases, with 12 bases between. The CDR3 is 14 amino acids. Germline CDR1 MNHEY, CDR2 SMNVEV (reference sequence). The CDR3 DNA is TGTGCCAGCAGATCGCGGGGATCCTCCTACGAGCAGTACTTC. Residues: CASRSRGSSYEQYF.

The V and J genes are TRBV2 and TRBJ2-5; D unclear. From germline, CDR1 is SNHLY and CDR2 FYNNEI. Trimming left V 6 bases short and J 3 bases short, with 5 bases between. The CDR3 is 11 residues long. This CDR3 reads CASRSEETQYF. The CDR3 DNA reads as TGTGCCAGCAGGAGCGAAGAGACCCAGTACTTC.

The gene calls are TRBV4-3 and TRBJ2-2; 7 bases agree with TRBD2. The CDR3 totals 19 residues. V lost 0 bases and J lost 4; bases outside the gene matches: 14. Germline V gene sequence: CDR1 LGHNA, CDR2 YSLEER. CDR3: CASSQEAFTRREITGELFF. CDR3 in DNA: TGCGCCAGCAGCCAAGAAGCCTTTACTCGGCGGGAGATCACCGGGGAGCTGTTTTTT.

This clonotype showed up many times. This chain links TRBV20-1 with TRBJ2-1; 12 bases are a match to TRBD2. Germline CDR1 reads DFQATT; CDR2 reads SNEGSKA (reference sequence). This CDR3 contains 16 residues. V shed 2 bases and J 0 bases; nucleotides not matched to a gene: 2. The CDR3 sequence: CSARRLAGDSYNEQFF. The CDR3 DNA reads TGCAGTGCTAGACGACTAGCGGGAGACTCCTACAATGAGCAGTTCTTC.

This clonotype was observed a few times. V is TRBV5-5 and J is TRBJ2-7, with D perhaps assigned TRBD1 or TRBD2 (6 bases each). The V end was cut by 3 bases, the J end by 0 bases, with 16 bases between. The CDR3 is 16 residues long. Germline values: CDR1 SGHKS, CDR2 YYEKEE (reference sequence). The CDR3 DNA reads TGTGCCAGCAGCTGGGAAATAGGGGGGCGCTCCTACGAGCAGTACTTC. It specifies CASSWEIGGRSYEQYF.

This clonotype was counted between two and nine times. DNA for the CDR3: TGTGCCAGCAGAGACAGGGAATTTGAGGAGACCCAGTACTTC. It codes for CASRDREFEETQYF. The chain carries TRBV27 and TRBJ2-5, with 7 bases lining up with TRBD1. The CDR3 contains 14 residues. V gave up 6 bases and J gave up 5 bases; unmatched junction bases: 9. Germline CDR1 and CDR2: MNHEY and SMNVEV (reference sequence).

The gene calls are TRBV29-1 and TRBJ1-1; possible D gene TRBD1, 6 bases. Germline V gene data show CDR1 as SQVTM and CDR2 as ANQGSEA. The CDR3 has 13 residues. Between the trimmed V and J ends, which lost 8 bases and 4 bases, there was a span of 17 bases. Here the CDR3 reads CSTGIIGGTEAFF. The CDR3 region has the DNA TGCAGCACCGGGATAATAGGGGGCACTGAAGCTTTCTTT.

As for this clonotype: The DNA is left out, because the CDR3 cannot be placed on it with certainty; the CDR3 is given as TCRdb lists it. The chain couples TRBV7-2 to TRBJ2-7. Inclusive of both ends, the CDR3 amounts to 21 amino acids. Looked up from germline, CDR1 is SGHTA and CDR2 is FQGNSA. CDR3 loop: CASSLAWAPTSSTSDDKGQYF.

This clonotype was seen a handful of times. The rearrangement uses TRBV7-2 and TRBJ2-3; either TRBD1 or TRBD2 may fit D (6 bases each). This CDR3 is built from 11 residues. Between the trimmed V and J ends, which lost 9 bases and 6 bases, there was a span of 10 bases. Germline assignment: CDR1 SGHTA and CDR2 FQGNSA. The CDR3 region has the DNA TGTGCCAGTGGGGGGCTGGATACGCAGTATTTT. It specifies CASGGLDTQYF.

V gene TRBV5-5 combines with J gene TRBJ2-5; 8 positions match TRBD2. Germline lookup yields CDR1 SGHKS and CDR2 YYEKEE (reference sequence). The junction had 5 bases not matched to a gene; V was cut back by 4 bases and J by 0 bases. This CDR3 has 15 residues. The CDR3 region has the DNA TGTGCCAGCAGCCGTGGACTAGCCAACCAAGAGACCCAGTACTTC. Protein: CASSRGLANQETQYF.

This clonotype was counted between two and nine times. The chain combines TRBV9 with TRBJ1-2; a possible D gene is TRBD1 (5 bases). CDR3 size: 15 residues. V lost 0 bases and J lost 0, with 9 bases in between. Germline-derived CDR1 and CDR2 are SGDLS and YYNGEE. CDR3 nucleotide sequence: TGTGCCAGCAGCGTAGCGGACAACCCTAACTATGGCTACACCTTC. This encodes CASSVADNPNYGYTF.

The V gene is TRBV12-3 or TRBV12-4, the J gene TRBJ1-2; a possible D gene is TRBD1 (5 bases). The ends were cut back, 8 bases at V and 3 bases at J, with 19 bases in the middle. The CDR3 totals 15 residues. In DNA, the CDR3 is TGTGCCAGCCACGGCTGGGGCCTCCCCGACTATGGCTACACCTTC. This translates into CASHGWGLPDYGYTF.

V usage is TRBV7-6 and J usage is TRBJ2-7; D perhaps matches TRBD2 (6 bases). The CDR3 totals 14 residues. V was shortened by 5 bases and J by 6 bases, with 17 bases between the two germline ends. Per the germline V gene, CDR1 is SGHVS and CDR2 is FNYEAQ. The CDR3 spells CASSPRGSGGEQYF. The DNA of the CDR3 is TGTGCCAGCAGCCCCCGGGGGTCTGGGGGCGAGCAGTACTTC.

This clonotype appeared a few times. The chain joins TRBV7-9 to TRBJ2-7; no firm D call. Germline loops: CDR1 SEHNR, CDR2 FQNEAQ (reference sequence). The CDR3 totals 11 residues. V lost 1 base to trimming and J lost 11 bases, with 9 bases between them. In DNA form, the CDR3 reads TGTGCCAGCAGCTTAGAGGTCAGAGAGTACTTC. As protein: CASSLEVREYF.

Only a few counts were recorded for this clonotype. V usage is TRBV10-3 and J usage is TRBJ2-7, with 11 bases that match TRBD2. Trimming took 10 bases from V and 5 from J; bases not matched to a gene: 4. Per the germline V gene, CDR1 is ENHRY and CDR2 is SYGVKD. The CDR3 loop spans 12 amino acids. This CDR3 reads CATETSGNEQYF. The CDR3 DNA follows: TGTGCCACCGAGACTAGCGGGAACGAGCAGTACTTC.

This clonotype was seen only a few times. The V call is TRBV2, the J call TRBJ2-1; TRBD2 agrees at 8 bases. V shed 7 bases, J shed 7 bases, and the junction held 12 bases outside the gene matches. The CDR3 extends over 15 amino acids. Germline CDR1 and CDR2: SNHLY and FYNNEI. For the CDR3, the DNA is TGTGCCAGCACCACCGTAGCGGGGTGGGGGAATGAGCAGTTCTTC. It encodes CASTTVAGWGNEQFF.

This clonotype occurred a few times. The DNA of the CDR3 is TGTGCCAGCTTGGGACAAACGAACACCGGGGAGCTGTTTTTT. Translating it yields CASLGQTNTGELFF. J is TRBJ2-2 and V is TRBV6-5; D is possibly TRBD1 (6 bases). The CDR3 totals 14 residues. Looked up from germline, CDR1 is MNHEY and CDR2 is SVGAGI. Trimming removed 8 bases at V and 0 bases at J, with 10 bases between.

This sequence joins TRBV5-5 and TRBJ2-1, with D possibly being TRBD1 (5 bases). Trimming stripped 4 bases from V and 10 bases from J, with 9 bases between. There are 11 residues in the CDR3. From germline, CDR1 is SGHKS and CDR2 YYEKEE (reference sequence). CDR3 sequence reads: CASSPQGEQFF. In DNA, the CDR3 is TGTGCCAGCAGCCCTCAGGGAGAGCAGTTCTTC.

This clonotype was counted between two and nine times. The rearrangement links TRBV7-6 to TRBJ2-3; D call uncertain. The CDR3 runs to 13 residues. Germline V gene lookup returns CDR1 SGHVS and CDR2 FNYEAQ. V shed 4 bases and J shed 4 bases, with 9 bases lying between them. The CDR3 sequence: CASSSRGADTQYF. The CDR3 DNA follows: TGTGCCAGCAGCTCGCGCGGAGCAGATACGCAGTATTTT.

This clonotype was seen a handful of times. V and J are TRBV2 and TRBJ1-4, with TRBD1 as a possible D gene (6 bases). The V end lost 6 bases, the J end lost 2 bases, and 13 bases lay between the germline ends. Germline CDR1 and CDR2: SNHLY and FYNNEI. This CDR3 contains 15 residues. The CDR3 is CASRDTGSTNEKLFF. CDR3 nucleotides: TGTGCCAGCAGAGATACAGGGAGCACTAATGAAAAACTGTTTTTT. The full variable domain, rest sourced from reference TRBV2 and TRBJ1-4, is EPEVTQTPSHQVTQMGQEVILRCVPISNHLYFYWYRQILGQKVEFLVSFYNNEISEKSEIFDDQFSVERPDGSNFTLKIRSTKLEDSAMYFCASRDTGSTNEKLFFGSGTQLSVL.